The subject of this entry is one T cell receptor beta chain. Its specificity is unknown. This CDR3 has 13 residues. Germline lookup yields CDR1 KGHSH and CDR2 LQKENI. The V end was cut by 2 bases, the J end by 4 bases, with 9 bases between. Systemic immunosuppression or a history of autoimmune disease excluded patients. Here immunoSEQ multiplex PCR was the method, and the copy in TCRdb shows in-frame clones only, minus some. The sample holds over 55,000 clones, more than 85% seen once. The data derive from a study of OX40 agonist ivuxolimab in advanced cancers. Whole-study findings and limits: Clonal expansion was among the lowest in partial responders at 0.1-3.0 mg/kg, especially CD8+. In a subset of nonresponders, normalized T-cell clonal expansion was also low.

The material sequenced was CD4+ or CD8+ T cells sorted from blood, taken in a trial of the OX40 agonist ivuxolimab. The receptor comes from an adult with an advanced solid tumor such as melanoma, head and neck, liver or kidney cancer. V is TRBV18 and J is TRBJ2-7; no reliable D call. CDR3 sequence: CASSPEDGYEQYF. Here the CDR3 DNA reads TGTGCCAGCTCACCAGAGGATGGTTACGAGCAGTACTTC.